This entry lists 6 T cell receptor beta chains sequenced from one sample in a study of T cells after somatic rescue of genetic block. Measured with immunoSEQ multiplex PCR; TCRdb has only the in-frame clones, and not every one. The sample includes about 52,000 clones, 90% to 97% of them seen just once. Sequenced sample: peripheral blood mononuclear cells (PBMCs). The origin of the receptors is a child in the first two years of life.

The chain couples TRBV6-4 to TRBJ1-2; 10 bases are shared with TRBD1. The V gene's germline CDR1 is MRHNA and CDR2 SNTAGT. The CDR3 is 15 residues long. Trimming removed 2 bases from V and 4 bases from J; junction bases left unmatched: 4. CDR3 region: CASSDPGQGGYGYTF. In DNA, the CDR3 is TGTGCCAGCAGTGACCCAGGACAGGGGGGCTATGGCTACACCTTC.

The CDR3 DNA reads TGTGCCAGCAGTGGAGGGACTGAGCAGTTCTTC. This codes for CASSGGTEQFF. V gene TRBV25-1 combines with J gene TRBJ2-1; D may correspond to TRBD1 or TRBD2 (5 bases each). Per germline, CDR1 MGHDK and CDR2 SYGVNS. The CDR3 covers 11 residues. Trimming removed 4 bases at V and 9 bases at J, with 7 bases between.

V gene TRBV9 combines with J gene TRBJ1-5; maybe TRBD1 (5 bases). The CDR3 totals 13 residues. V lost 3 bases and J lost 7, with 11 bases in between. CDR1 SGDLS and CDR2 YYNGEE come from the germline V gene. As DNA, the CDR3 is TGTGCCAGCAGCGAAGGGGTTGGGCAGCCCCAGCATTTT. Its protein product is CASSEGVGQPQHF.

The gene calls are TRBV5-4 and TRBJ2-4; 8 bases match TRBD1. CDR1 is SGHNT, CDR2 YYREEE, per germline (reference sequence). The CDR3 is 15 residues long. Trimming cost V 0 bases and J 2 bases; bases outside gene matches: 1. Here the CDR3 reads CASSLGRGPKNIQYF. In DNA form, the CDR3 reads TGTGCCAGCAGCTTGGGCAGGGGGCCCAAAAACATTCAGTACTTC.

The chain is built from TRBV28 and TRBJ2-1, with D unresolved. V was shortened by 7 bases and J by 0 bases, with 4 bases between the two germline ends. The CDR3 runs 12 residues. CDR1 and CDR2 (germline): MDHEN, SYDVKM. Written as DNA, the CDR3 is TGTGCCAGCAAGGGCTCCTACAATGAGCAGTTCTTC. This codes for CASKGSYNEQFF.

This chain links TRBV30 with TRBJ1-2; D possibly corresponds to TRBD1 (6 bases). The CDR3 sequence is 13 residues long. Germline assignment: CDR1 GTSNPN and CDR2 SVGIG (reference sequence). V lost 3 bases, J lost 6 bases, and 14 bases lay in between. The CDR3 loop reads CAWRGPPGDGYTF. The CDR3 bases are TGTGCCTGGAGGGGGCCACCAGGGGATGGCTACACCTTC.